The 13 T cell receptor beta chains listed next were all sequenced from one sample in a study of neurological immune-mediated disorders. Sample time point: longitudinal time-point 2. TCRdb used MiXCR to reprocess the 5' RACE reads, holding one entry per CDR3 protein. The sample consists of 50,000 or so distinct CDR3 sequences, around 13% of them appearing once. Sequencing input: PBMCs. These receptors came from a male donor with HTLV-1-associated myelopathy (HAM/TSP).

At least ten counts were recorded for this clonotype. This chain links TRBV6-6 with TRBJ1-2; tentatively, D is TRBD1 (5 bases). This CDR3 comprises 13 residues. V lost 7 bases, J lost 10 bases, and 19 bases lay in between. CDR1 and CDR2 from the germline V gene are MNHNY and SVGAGI (reference sequence). This CDR3 reads CASTLRGLYVYTF. The CDR3, as DNA: TGTGCCAGCACCCTAAGGGGCCTTTACGTCTACACCTTC.

With respect to this clonotype: Given a much more abundant clone one base away, this may be a read error. This chain uses TRBV6-2 or TRBV6-3 with TRBJ1-1; maybe TRBD1 (5 bases). V lost 7 bases to trimming and J lost 0 bases, with 12 bases between them. The CDR3 has 14 amino acids. In germline, CDR1 is MNHEY, CDR2 SVGEGT. This chain's CDR3 is CASTSQAMNTEAFF. CDR3 bases: TGTGCCAGCACCTCACAGGCCATGAACACTGAAGCTTTCTTT.

In this sample, this clonotype turned up a few times. The CDR3 protein is CASSQGLQQDEQYF. The CDR3 coding sequence is TGCGCCAGCAGCCAAGGACTGCAGCAGGACGAGCAGTACTTC. This chain uses TRBV4-3 with TRBJ2-7; D is undetermined. Trimming took 1 base from V and 5 from J, leaving 12 bases between them. The CDR3 covers 14 residues. The V gene's germline CDR1 is LGHNA and CDR2 YSLEER.

This clonotype has at least ten counts. In nucleotides, the CDR3 is TGCAGTGCCCCTTCCCAAGCTGAAGCTTTCTTT. Protein sequence: CSAPSQAEAFF. The chain uses TRBV20-1 and TRBJ1-1, with D uncertain. Germline CDR1 reads DFQATT; CDR2 reads SNEGSKA (reference sequence). The CDR3 is 11 amino acids. Trimming left V 6 bases short and J 6 bases short, with 11 bases between.

This clonotype was seen many times. The chain has TRBV5-1 and TRBJ2-7, with D perhaps TRBD1 (6 bases). The germline gives CDR1 SGHRS, CDR2 YFSETQ. Trimming removed 8 bases at V and 3 bases at J, with 18 bases between. This CDR3 spans 14 amino acids. The CDR3 region has the DNA TGCGCCAGTCATGGCGGAACAGGGCGCTACGAGCAGTACTTC. Translating it yields CASHGGTGRYEQYF.

This clonotype has a count of ten or more. The chain links TRBV9 to TRBJ2-3; 10 nucleotides line up with TRBD2. V dropped 4 bases and J dropped 2; count of bases not matched to a gene: 4. Per the germline V gene, CDR1 is SGDLS and CDR2 is YYNGEE. The CDR3 is 15 amino acids. Here the CDR3 reads CASSPSGGYTDTQYF. DNA for the CDR3: TGTGCCAGCAGCCCTAGCGGGGGATACACAGATACGCAGTATTTT.

This clonotype turned up a few times. The rearrangement links TRBV6-6 to TRBJ2-3; the D gene is possibly TRBD1 (6 bases). V gave up 0 bases and J gave up 7 bases, with 11 bases separating them. This CDR3 spans 14 amino acids. Germline assignment: CDR1 MNHNY and CDR2 SVGAGI (reference sequence). CDR3 amino acids: CASSYSIGGNTQYF. The CDR3 region has the DNA TGTGCCAGCAGTTACTCTATAGGGGGAAATACGCAGTATTTT.

This clonotype was recorded at least ten times. This chain links TRBV12-3 or TRBV12-4 with TRBJ1-1; TRBD1 aligns across 9 bases. The CDR3 is made up of 14 amino acids. V was pared by 8 bases and J by 6 bases, with 10 bases of the junction left unmatched. The CDR3 reads CASRPGQGVAEAFF. The DNA for the CDR3 is TGTGCCAGCCGCCCGGGACAGGGAGTCGCTGAAGCTTTCTTT.

This clonotype came up many times. The genes are TRBV5-1 and TRBJ1-6; D unclear. CDR3 length: 14 residues. V lost 0 bases to trimming and J lost 10 bases, with 11 bases between them. The germline V gene has CDR1 SGHRS and CDR2 YFSETQ. CDR3 bases: TGCGCCAGCAGCTTGGAGGAAAGGGAATCACCCCTCCACTTT. This gives the protein CASSLEERESPLHF. Full variable domain (rest looked up from reference TRBV5-1 and TRBJ1-6): KAGVTQTPRYLIKTRGQQVTLSCSPISGHRSVSWYQQTPGQGLQFLFEYFSETQRNKGNFPGRFSGRQFSNSRSEMNVSTLELGDSALYLCASSLEERESPLHFGNGTRLTVT.

This clonotype has at least ten counts. The DNA of the CDR3 is TGCAGTGCCCTCGGGGGGCCGAACACTGAAGCTTTCTTT. Amino acids: CSALGGPNTEAFF. The gene calls are TRBV20-1 and TRBJ1-1, with D perhaps TRBD1 (6 bases). The CDR3 is 13 amino acids. Trimming shortened V by 6 bases and J by 1 base, and 12 bases separated the two germline ends. Germline V gene sequence: CDR1 DFQATT, CDR2 SNEGSKA (reference sequence).

This clonotype was picked up many times. This sequence joins TRBV6-5 and TRBJ2-1; no firm D call. The CDR3 spans 13 residues. V gave up 0 bases and J gave up 10 bases, with 10 bases separating them. Germline assignment: CDR1 MNHEY and CDR2 SVGAGI. CDR3 DNA sequence: TGTGCCAGCAGTTACTCGAAGGGCGGCGAGCAGTTCTTC. It specifies CASSYSKGGEQFF.

A word on this clonotype: Mismatch with germline at one junction end may stem from a read error. The V and J genes are TRBV7-2 and TRBJ1-6, with 7 bases lining up with TRBD1. Germline V gene data show CDR1 as SGHTA and CDR2 as FQGNSA. This CDR3 region has 15 residues. CDR3 amino acids: CTSSLVTGSNSPLYF. The CDR3 DNA is TGTACCAGCAGCTTAGTGACAGGGAGTAATTCACCCCTCTACTTT.

This clonotype was detected ten times or more. The chain employs TRBV4-1 and TRBJ1-1; D is undetermined. Trimming pared 1 base from V and 7 bases from J, leaving 16 bases between. Germline V gives CDR1 MGHRA, CDR2 YSYEKL. This CDR3 has 15 residues. The DNA of the CDR3 is TGCGCCAGCAGCCAAGCCCCCCGAGGAGGCCTTGAAGCTTTCTTT. This encodes CASSQAPRGGLEAFF.